The 18 T cell receptor beta chains below were found in one sample sequenced in a study of blood T cell repertoires in COVID-19. Assay: immunoSEQ multiplex PCR; the TCRdb copy retains only in-frame clones and omits some. In the table there are roughly 150,000 clones, around 88% of which are singletons. The material sequenced was peripheral blood. The receptors come from a human donor in a cohort sampled during active COVID-19.

V is TRBV6-2 or TRBV6-3 and J is TRBJ2-1; 8 bases are shared with TRBD2. Germline CDR1 is MNHEY and CDR2 is SVGEGT. V gave up 5 bases and J gave up 9 bases; unmatched junction bases: 12. This CDR3 spans 15 amino acids. This chain's CDR3 is CASSPPVGGGSEQFF. The CDR3 region has the DNA TGTGCCAGCAGTCCCCCGGTCGGGGGGGGTTCTGAGCAGTTCTTC.

The chain links TRBV11-3 to TRBJ2-7; maybe TRBD1 (6 bases). CDR1 is SGHNT, CDR2 YENEEA, per germline. The CDR3 has 17 amino acids. V gave up 1 base and J gave up 5 bases, with 21 bases separating them. The CDR3, as DNA: TGTGCCAGCAGCTTAGCGGGCTACACAGGGCCCTGGGACGAGCAGTACTTC. This codes for CASSLAGYTGPWDEQYF.

The J gene is TRBJ2-2, the V gene TRBV7-9, with TRBD1 identical over 9 bases. The V segment lost 1 base and the J segment 1 base; nucleotides outside the gene matches: 1. Germline V gene sequence: CDR1 SEHNR, CDR2 FQNEAQ (reference sequence). The CDR3 length is 16 residues. The DNA of the CDR3 is TGTGCCAGCAGCTTAGGACAGGGGGGGAACACCGGGGAGCTGTTTTTT. It codes for CASSLGQGGNTGELFF.

The J gene is TRBJ2-5, the V gene TRBV25-1; D possibly corresponds to TRBD2 (5 bases). Germline-derived CDR1 and CDR2 are MGHDK and SYGVNS. V shed 1 base and J shed 5 bases, with 11 bases lying between them. This CDR3 is built from 14 residues. Here the CDR3 DNA reads TGTGCCAGCAGTGAATCTGTAGCGCCGGAGACCCAGTACTTC. This encodes CASSESVAPETQYF.

The CDR3 DNA reads TGTGCCAGCAGCTCTAGCGGGGGCTACTCCTACGAGCAGTACTTC. It translates to CASSSSGGYSYEQYF. The gene calls are TRBV7-2 and TRBJ2-7; TRBD2 matches at 10 bases. Germline V lookup: CDR1 SGHTA, CDR2 FQGNSA. The CDR3 is 15 residues long. Trimming cost V 4 bases and J 0 bases; bases outside gene matches: 3.

This chain joins TRBV28 and TRBJ2-5; D possibly corresponds to TRBD1 (6 bases). Germline CDR1 reads MDHEN; CDR2 reads SYDVKM. This CDR3 has 14 residues. The V end lost 6 bases, the J end lost 7 bases, and 18 bases lay between the germline ends. CDR3 in amino acids: CASRTTGPEGTQYF. In nucleotides, the CDR3 is TGTGCCAGCAGGACGACAGGCCCCGAAGGGACCCAGTACTTC.

The chain employs TRBV5-4 and TRBJ2-6; no firm D call. The CDR3 extends over 15 amino acids. Germline V CDR1 and CDR2: SGHNT, YYREEE (reference sequence). Trimming removed 4 bases at V and 0 bases at J, with 8 bases between. Written as DNA, the CDR3 is TGTGCCAGCAGCGAATTAGTCTCTGGGGCCAACGTCCTGACTTTC. Amino acids: CASSELVSGANVLTF.

The genes are TRBV28 and TRBJ2-7; D unclear. This CDR3 contains 13 residues. Germline V gene data show CDR1 as MDHEN and CDR2 as SYDVKM. The V end lost 3 bases, the J end lost 5 bases, and 11 bases lay between the germline ends. The CDR3 region is CASSFLGSNEQYF. The CDR3 coding sequence is TGTGCCAGCAGTTTTCTGGGCTCTAACGAGCAGTACTTC.

In the case of this clone: Other nucleotide sequences in the sample specify the same CDR3. The gene calls are TRBV4-3 and TRBJ2-7, with 8 bases lining up with TRBD1. Germline values: CDR1 LGHNA, CDR2 YSLEER. Trimming took 1 base from V and 2 from J; bases not matched to a gene: 1. CDR3 length: 14 residues. The chain's CDR3 is CASSQGTGTYEQYF. The CDR3 region has the DNA TGCGCCAGCAGCCAAGGGACAGGGACCTACGAGCAGTACTTC.

This sequence joins TRBV9 and TRBJ1-1; 7 bases are a match to TRBD1. Germline loops: CDR1 SGDLS, CDR2 YYNGEE. The CDR3 consists of 15 residues. J gave up 7 bases and V 4 bases, and 13 bases lay outside the gene matches. In DNA, the CDR3 is TGTGCCAGCAGCCCAGGACAGGCGATGACACATGAAGCTTTCTTT. Translated: CASSPGQAMTHEAFF. The full variable domain, completed using reference TRBV9 and TRBJ1-1, is DSGVTQTPKHLITATGQRVTLRCSPRSGDLSVYWYQQSLDQGLQFLIQYYNGEERAKGNILERFSAQQFPDLHSELNLSSLELGDSALYFCASSPGQAMTHEAFFGQGTRLTVV.

The chain links TRBV28 to TRBJ1-5; the match to TRBD1 covers 9 bases. Germline CDR1 is MDHEN and CDR2 is SYDVKM. V dropped 3 bases and J dropped 6; count of bases not matched to a gene: 9. This CDR3 spans 16 amino acids. The chain's CDR3 is CASSLAGQGRGQPQHF. Here the CDR3 DNA reads TGTGCCAGCAGTTTGGCCGGACAGGGGAGAGGTCAGCCCCAGCATTTT.

This chain connects TRBV9 to TRBJ2-3, with 9 bases that match TRBD2. V shed 2 bases, J shed 5 bases, and the junction held 6 bases outside the gene matches. This CDR3 region has 15 residues. The germline gives CDR1 SGDLS, CDR2 YYNGEE. In DNA, the CDR3 is TGTGCCAGCAGCGTCACGGGACTAGCAGTAGATACGCAGTATTTT. Residues: CASSVTGLAVDTQYF.

The chain uses TRBV5-1 and TRBJ1-2; 9 bases map to TRBD1. Germline lookup yields CDR1 SGHRS and CDR2 YFSETQ. V was clipped by 4 bases and J by 5 bases; unmatched bases: 6. This CDR3 is built from 14 residues. CDR3: CASSPGQGLYGYTF. DNA of the CDR3: TGCGCCAGCAGCCCGGGACAGGGATTGTATGGCTACACCTTC.

The chain couples TRBV6-6 to TRBJ2-5, with 8 bases identical to TRBD1. The CDR3 runs to 15 residues. J lost 4 bases, V lost 2 bases, and 6 bases had no gene match. Looked up from germline, CDR1 is MNHNY and CDR2 is SVGAGI (reference sequence). The CDR3 DNA sequence: TGTGCCAGCAGTTACACAATACAGGGGGGAGAGACCCAGTACTTC. As protein: CASSYTIQGGETQYF.

V usage is TRBV9 and J usage is TRBJ1-6; 10 bases map to TRBD1. The CDR3 has 18 residues. Germline V gives CDR1 SGDLS, CDR2 YYNGEE. With V trimmed by 3 bases and J by 7 bases, 13 bases remained unmatched. CDR3 sequence reads: CASSAKQTTGQGNSPLHF. Written as DNA, the CDR3 is TGTGCCAGCAGCGCAAAACAAACAACGGGACAGGGGAATTCACCCCTCCACTTT.

The rearrangement joins TRBV9 to TRBJ2-5, with a tentative D call TRBD1 (5 bases). This CDR3 spans 17 amino acids. V lost 0 bases and J 1 base, leaving 16 bases between the germline ends. Germline lookup yields CDR1 SGDLS and CDR2 YYNGEE. CDR3 sequence (DNA): TGTGCCAGCAGCGTAGGTGCTGGGGCAGCACTCCAAGAGACCCAGTACTTC. Translation gives CASSVGAGAALQETQYF.

The chain joins TRBV3-1 (or the pseudogene TRBV3-2) to TRBJ1-2; 7 positions match TRBD1. The CDR3 has 20 amino acids. V was pared by 2 bases and J by 3 bases, with 21 bases of the junction left unmatched. The V gene's germline CDR1 is LGHDT and CDR2 YNNKEL (reference sequence). In DNA form, the CDR3 reads TGTGCCAGCAGCCAATGCGATCCCGGGACAGCCGACGGACGGGACTATGGCTACACCTTC. This translates into CASSQCDPGTADGRDYGYTF.

The chain employs TRBV30 and TRBJ1-5, with 7 bases fitting TRBD1. V lost 1 base, J lost 6 bases, and 6 bases stayed unmatched. The CDR3 loop spans 14 amino acids. Germline CDR1 and CDR2: GTSNPN and SVGIG (reference sequence). CDR3 loop: CAWSAKGQFQPQHF. CDR3 DNA: TGTGCCTGGAGTGCAAAGGGACAGTTTCAGCCCCAGCATTTT.